This T cell receptor (beta chain) appears in the sequencing data of a study of beta chain features in type 1 diabetes. The authors reverse transcribed all of the isolated RNA, so sequencing captured expressed TCRB transcripts. Libraries were prepared by immunoSEQ multiplex PCR; TCRdb keeps only in-frame clonotypes and omits some of them. The repertoire has roughly 120,000 clones, less than 40% of them found once; the top ten carry approximately 0.065%. This clone has just a few counts. This CDR3 has 16 residues. Trimming took 7 bases from V and 2 from J; bases not matched to a gene: 11. Per the germline V gene, CDR1 is SGDLS and CDR2 is YYNGEE.

Sequenced input: stem cell memory CD4+ T cells from blood. The chain joins TRBV9 to TRBJ2-1; 8 nucleotides match TRBD2. The clonotype was recovered from a woman younger than 35 in good health. CDR3 coding DNA: TGTGCCAGCGCCAGCCTCCCGGGAGGGACCTACAATGAGCAGTTCTTC. This gives the protein CASASLPGGTYNEQFF.